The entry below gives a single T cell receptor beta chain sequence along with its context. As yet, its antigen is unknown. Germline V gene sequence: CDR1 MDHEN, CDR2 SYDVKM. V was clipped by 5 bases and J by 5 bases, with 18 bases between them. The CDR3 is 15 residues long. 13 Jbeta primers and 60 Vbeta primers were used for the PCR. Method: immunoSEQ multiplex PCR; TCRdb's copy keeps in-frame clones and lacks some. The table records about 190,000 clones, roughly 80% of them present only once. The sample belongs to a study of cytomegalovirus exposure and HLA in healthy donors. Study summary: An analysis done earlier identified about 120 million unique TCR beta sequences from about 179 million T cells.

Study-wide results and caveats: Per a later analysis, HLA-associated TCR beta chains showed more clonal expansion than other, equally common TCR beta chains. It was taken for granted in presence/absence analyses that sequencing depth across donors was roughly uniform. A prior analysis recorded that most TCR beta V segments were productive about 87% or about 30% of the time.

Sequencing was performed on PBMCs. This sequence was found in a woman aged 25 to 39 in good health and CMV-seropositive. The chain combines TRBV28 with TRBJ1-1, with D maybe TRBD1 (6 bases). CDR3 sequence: CASSTPSGGWTEAFF. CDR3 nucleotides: TGTGCCAGCAGTACCCCCAGTGGGGGCTGGACTGAAGCTTTCTTT. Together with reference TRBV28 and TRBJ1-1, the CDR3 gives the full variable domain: DVKVTQSSRYLVKRTGEKVFLECVQDMDHENMFWYRQDPGLGLRLIYFSYDVKMKEKGDIPEGYSVSREKKERFSLILESASTNQTSMYLCASSTPSGGWTEAFFGQGTRLTVV.